The 30 T cell receptor beta chains reported below all come from one sample, sequenced in a study of regulatory T cells in long-lasting Graves disease. In building TCR beta libraries, iRepertoire HTBI primers were used together with Arm-PCR of CDR3 regions. TCRdb re-derived calls from the multiplex PCR reads in MiXCR, one entry per CDR3 protein. The table lists some 430,000 distinct CDR3 sequences, 20% to 25% of them singletons. Time point specified: persistent/refractory GD, antithyroid drugs over 5 years with positive TRAb. The TCR library was made from RNA that had been extracted from PBMCs in TRIzol. The sample was peripheral blood mononuclear cells (PBMCs), taken when the disease was refractory, from a patient treated with antithyroid drugs. The origin of the receptors is a female donor with Graves disease.

This clonotype was observed a handful of times. This chain uses TRBV7-2 with TRBJ2-7; 11 bases map to TRBD2. This CDR3 has 15 residues. The junction had 7 bases not matched to a gene; V was cut back by 5 bases and J by 4 bases. The germline CDR1 and CDR2 sequences are SGHTA and FQGNSA. The CDR3: CASSPPGLAVYEQYF. CDR3 coding DNA: TGTGCCAGCAGCCCTCCGGGACTAGCGGTTTACGAGCAGTACTTC.

This clonotype was recorded at least ten times. The chain employs TRBV7-8 and TRBJ1-4; D may be TRBD1 (6 bases). The germline V gene has CDR1 SGHVS and CDR2 FQNEAQ. The CDR3 covers 20 residues. V was clipped by 3 bases and J by 7 bases, with 30 bases between them. CDR3 in amino acids: CASSFNSFRTALLTGEKLFF. CDR3 nucleotides: TGTGCCAGCAGCTTTAACTCATTTCGGACAGCCCTACTGACGGGTGAAAAACTGTTTTTT.

About this clonotype: Just one base apart from a much larger clone, this may be a read error. This chain uses TRBV6-1 with TRBJ1-2; no reliable D call. The CDR3 extends over 13 amino acids. V was trimmed by 11 bases and J by 1 base, leaving 14 bases between them. Germline lookup yields CDR1 MNHNS and CDR2 SASEGT. As DNA, the CDR3 is TGTGCCTGCACTTTGACACTTAACTATGGCTACACCTTC. This gives the protein CACTLTLNYGYTF.

The chain has TRBV7-9 and TRBJ1-1; the D gene is possibly TRBD1 (6 bases). This CDR3 is 13 amino acids long. V gave up 5 bases and J gave up 9 bases, with 16 bases separating them. The germline gives CDR1 SEHNR, CDR2 FQNEAQ (reference sequence). The CDR3 DNA reads as TGTGCCAGCAGCCTTCCCTCGGACAGACAAGCTTTCTTT. Encoded protein: CASSLPSDRQAFF.

The table lists this clonotype with a few counts. The chain carries TRBV30 and TRBJ1-5; D unclear. The CDR3 is made up of 14 amino acids. The germline gives CDR1 GTSNPN, CDR2 SVGIG (reference sequence). V was pared by 0 bases and J by 5 bases, with 11 bases between. CDR3 amino acids: CAWSVGGYYQPQHF. In DNA, the CDR3 is TGTGCCTGGAGTGTAGGCGGGTATTATCAGCCCCAGCATTTT.

This clonotype was counted many times. The V gene is TRBV7-8, the J gene TRBJ1-2; 7 bases fit TRBD1. The CDR3 has 13 amino acids. With 4 bases clipped from V and 3 bases from J, the junction kept 2 bases outside the gene matches. Per germline, CDR1 SGHVS and CDR2 FQNEAQ. The CDR3 protein is CASSSGTDYGYTF. The DNA of the CDR3 is TGTGCCAGCAGCTCCGGGACAGACTATGGCTACACCTTC.

This clonotype has ten or more counts. CDR3 bases: TGTGCCAGCAGTGGGACAGGAGGTGAAAAACTGTTTTTT. This translates into CASSGTGGEKLFF. This sequence joins TRBV6-1 and TRBJ1-4, with 7 bases matching TRBD1. The germline V gene has CDR1 MNHNS and CDR2 SASEGT. This CDR3 contains 13 residues. J was trimmed by 7 bases and V by 4 bases; bases with no gene match: 3.

The chain is built from TRBV6-2 or TRBV6-3 and TRBJ2-7; possibly TRBD1 or TRBD2 for D (5 bases each). Trimming pared 2 bases from V and 0 bases from J, leaving 14 bases between. CDR3 size: 16 residues. Looked up from germline, CDR1 is MNHEY and CDR2 is SVGEGT. This CDR3 is CASSYRGTRSSYEQYF. The CDR3 DNA reads TGTGCCAGCAGTTACCGGGGCACTCGCAGCTCCTACGAGCAGTACTTC.

The chain joins TRBV7-9 to TRBJ1-4; D gene unclear. CDR1 is SEHNR and CDR2 is FQNEAQ in the germline V gene (reference sequence). V was pared by 5 bases and J by 2 bases, with 12 bases between. The CDR3 runs to 15 residues. The CDR3 is CASSHGPGTNEKLFF. The CDR3 DNA reads as TGTGCCAGCAGCCACGGACCGGGGACTAATGAAAAACTGTTTTTT.

There are many counts of this clonotype. The chain uses TRBV28 and TRBJ1-1, with D uncertain. Per germline, CDR1 MDHEN and CDR2 SYDVKM. The CDR3 extends over 11 amino acids. The V end lost 9 bases, the J end lost 1 base, and 6 bases lay between the germline ends. The chain's CDR3 is CASHKNTEAFF. The CDR3 bases are TGTGCCAGTCACAAGAACACTGAAGCTTTCTTT. Looking up the rest from reference TRBV28 and TRBJ1-1 gives the full variable domain: DVKVTQSSRYLVKRTGEKVFLECVQDMDHENMFWYRQDPGLGLRLIYFSYDVKMKEKGDIPEGYSVSREKKERFSLILESASTNQTSMYLCASHKNTEAFFGQGTRLTVV.

This chain uses TRBV12-3 or TRBV12-4 with TRBJ2-2; 11 bases align to TRBD1. V dropped 6 bases and J dropped 7; count of bases not matched to a gene: 7. The CDR3 has 15 amino acids. CDR3: CASSLGQGDGGELFF. In nucleotides, the CDR3 is TGTGCCAGCAGCTTGGGACAGGGGGATGGCGGGGAGCTGTTTTTT.

The chain uses TRBV29-1 and TRBJ1-2; D is unclear. Trimming stripped 5 bases from V and 5 bases from J, with 6 bases between. Germline CDR1 is SQVTM and CDR2 is ANQGSEA. The CDR3 is 10 amino acids. CDR3 coding DNA: TGCAGCGTTAGCAGTTATGGCTACACCTTC. Its protein is CSVSSYGYTF.

The chain recombines TRBV9 with TRBJ2-7; a weak D match, TRBD1 (6 bases). Looked up from germline, CDR1 is SGDLS and CDR2 is YYNGEE. This CDR3 comprises 14 residues. Trimming took off 3 bases at V and 6 bases at J, with 16 bases between the two ends. The CDR3 DNA reads TGTGCCAGCAGCGCGGACAGTAGTAAATCCGAGCAGTACTTC. Translating gives CASSADSSKSEQYF. Full variable domain (missing parts from reference TRBV9 and TRBJ2-7): DSGVTQTPKHLITATGQRVTLRCSPRSGDLSVYWYQQSLDQGLQFLIQYYNGEERAKGNILERFSAQQFPDLHSELNLSSLELGDSALYFCASSADSSKSEQYFGPGTRLTVT.

About this clonotype itself: The missing conserved phenylalanine or tryptophan at the end of this CDR3 makes a read error likely. The chain couples TRBV20-1 to TRBJ2-5; D tentatively fits TRBD1 or TRBD2 (5 bases each). This CDR3 contains 14 residues. V lost 3 bases and J lost 5, with 16 bases in between. In germline, CDR1 is DFQATT, CDR2 SNEGSKA (reference sequence). CDR3 sequence: CSASRDLILETQYL. CDR3 in DNA: TGCAGTGCTAGTAGGGACCTAATCTTGGAGACCCAGTACCTC.

This clonotype turned up a few times. V usage is TRBV19 and J usage is TRBJ1-6, with a possible D match to TRBD1 (6 bases). Trimming shortened V by 5 bases and J by 0 bases, and 14 bases separated the two germline ends. CDR1 LNHDA and CDR2 SQIVND come from the germline V gene (reference sequence). This CDR3 has 17 residues. The CDR3 protein is CASSSGTPSSYNSPLHF. DNA for the CDR3: TGTGCCAGTAGTTCCGGGACACCGAGCTCCTATAATTCACCCCTCCACTTT.

The genes are TRBV24-1 and TRBJ1-5, with D hard to call. Trimming stripped 4 bases from V and 2 bases from J, with 14 bases between. Germline V gene data show CDR1 as KGHDR and CDR2 as SFDVKD. The CDR3 loop spans 16 amino acids. Here the CDR3 reads CATSEAPGKGNQPQHF. The CDR3 coding sequence is TGTGCCACCAGTGAAGCTCCGGGAAAGGGCAATCAGCCCCAGCATTTT.

The sample holds many counts of this clonotype. The V gene is TRBV5-1, the J gene TRBJ1-1, with D perhaps matching TRBD1 (5 bases). CDR3 length: 14 amino acids. V gave up 4 bases and J gave up 8 bases, with 18 bases separating them. Germline loops: CDR1 SGHRS, CDR2 YFSETQ. CDR3 protein: CASSVGTARPEAFF. The CDR3 bases are TGCGCCAGCAGCGTCGGGACGGCGAGGCCCGAAGCTTTCTTT.

At least ten counts were recorded for this clonotype. V and J are TRBV7-2 and TRBJ2-3; D gene uncertain. The CDR3 extends over 12 amino acids. Trimming stripped 6 bases from V and 2 bases from J, with 6 bases between. CDR1 is SGHTA, CDR2 FQGNSA, per germline. The CDR3 sequence: CASSVSTDTQYF. The CDR3 DNA reads as TGTGCCAGCAGTGTATCCACAGATACGCAGTATTTT.

There are many counts of this clonotype. The chain joins TRBV28 to TRBJ2-5, with D tentatively TRBD2 (6 bases). Between the trimmed V and J ends, which lost 5 bases and 1 base, there was a span of 11 bases. Germline V gives CDR1 MDHEN, CDR2 SYDVKM. The length of the CDR3 is 14 residues. CDR3 nucleotides: TGTGCCAGCAGTATCTCGGGACTCCAAGAGACCCAGTACTTC. It specifies CASSISGLQETQYF. Full variable domain (outside the CDR3, taken from reference TRBV28 and TRBJ2-5): DVKVTQSSRYLVKRTGEKVFLECVQDMDHENMFWYRQDPGLGLRLIYFSYDVKMKEKGDIPEGYSVSREKKERFSLILESASTNQTSMYLCASSISGLQETQYFGPGTRLLVL.

The genes are TRBV16 and TRBJ2-5; 8 bases are a match to TRBD1. This CDR3 has 14 residues. Trimming cost V 6 bases and J 8 bases; bases outside gene matches: 11. The germline V gene encodes CDR1 KGHSY and CDR2 FQNENV. The CDR3: CASRPDRELETQYF. The CDR3 bases are TGTGCCAGCAGACCGGACAGGGAGCTTGAAACCCAGTACTTC.

J is TRBJ2-4 and V is TRBV11-1; D remains ambiguous. CDR1 SGHAT and CDR2 FQDESV come from the germline V gene (reference sequence). Trimming left V 5 bases short and J 4 bases short, with 9 bases between. The CDR3 runs to 13 residues. The DNA of the CDR3 is TGTGCCAGCAGCCCCGGCCCAAAAAACATTCAGTACTTC. It translates to CASSPGPKNIQYF.

This clonotype was counted at least ten times. The chain carries TRBV28 and TRBJ1-2; D gene unclear. The CDR3 length is 15 residues. Germline V lookup: CDR1 MDHEN, CDR2 SYDVKM. V lost 3 bases and J lost 4, with 15 bases in between. The CDR3 region is CASSFPPPPPYGYTF. The CDR3 nucleotides read TGTGCCAGCAGTTTCCCTCCACCCCCCCCCTATGGCTACACCTTC.

This clonotype has only a few counts. J is TRBJ2-1 and V is TRBV5-6; TRBD2 is a possible D gene (5 bases). The CDR3 length is 16 residues. The V end lost 4 bases, the J end lost 5 bases, and 19 bases lay between the germline ends. CDR1 SGHDT and CDR2 YYEEEE come from the germline V gene. The DNA of the CDR3 is TGTGCCAGCAGCCCAAAACGGGGATTGGTCGACAATGAGCAGTTCTTC. It codes for CASSPKRGLVDNEQFF.

The chain employs TRBV20-1 and TRBJ2-2; 8 positions match TRBD1. V was clipped by 3 bases and J by 3 bases; unmatched bases: 9. The CDR3 contains 16 residues. Per the germline V gene, CDR1 is DFQATT and CDR2 is SNEGSKA (reference sequence). The CDR3 nucleotides read TGCAGTGCTAGCGAGGTGGCAGGGGGCTACACCGGGGAGCTGTTTTTT. The encoded protein is CSASEVAGGYTGELFF.

This clonotype was counted a single time. CDR3 region: CASSSYEQSSGNTIYF. CDR3 nucleotides: TGTGCCAGCTCATCCTACGAGCAGAGCTCTGGAAACACCATATATTTT. This chain uses TRBV18 with TRBJ1-3, with no clear D. The germline V gene encodes CDR1 KGHSH and CDR2 LQKENI. V lost 5 bases to trimming and J lost 0 bases, with 14 bases between them. The CDR3 contains 16 residues.

The V gene is TRBV12-3 or TRBV12-4, the J gene TRBJ2-5; 10 positions agree with TRBD1. J lost 5 bases, V lost 3 bases, and 6 bases had no gene match. The CDR3 has 15 amino acids. The chain's CDR3 is CASSLGTGASETQYF. The CDR3 DNA sequence: TGTGCCAGCAGTTTGGGGACAGGGGCGTCGGAGACCCAGTACTTC.

Ten or more counts support this clonotype. This chain's CDR3 is CASSLARDQETQYF. The DNA of the CDR3 is TGTGCCAGCAGCTTAGCTCGGGACCAAGAGACCCAGTACTTC. The chain links TRBV11-1 to TRBJ2-5; the D is unclear. V dropped 0 bases and J dropped 0 bases, with 5 bases sitting between them. The CDR3 is 14 amino acids. The V gene's germline CDR1 is SGHAT and CDR2 FQDESV (reference sequence). The complete variable domain, with remaining parts taken from reference TRBV11-1 and TRBJ2-5, reads EAEVAQSPRYKITEKSQAVAFWCDPISGHATLYWYRQILGQGPELLVQFQDESVVDDSQLPKDRFSAERLKGVDSTLKIQPAELGDSAMYLCASSLARDQETQYFGPGTRLLVL.

There are many counts of this clonotype. This rearrangement joins TRBV28 to TRBJ2-5; D is uncertain. The CDR3 extends over 12 amino acids. CDR1 MDHEN and CDR2 SYDVKM come from the germline V gene. V gave up 7 bases and J gave up 5 bases, with 11 bases separating them. CDR3 loop: CASTSERETQYF. The CDR3 nucleotides are TGTGCCAGCACCTCCGAAAGGGAGACCCAGTACTTC.

About this clonotype itself: Given a much more abundant clone one base away, this may be a read error. The chain employs TRBV3-1 and TRBJ1-2; the D gene is possibly TRBD1 (5 bases). The CDR3 loop spans 16 amino acids. Trimming shortened V by 4 bases and J by 3 bases, and 18 bases separated the two germline ends. Germline assignment: CDR1 LGHDT and CDR2 YNNKEL (reference sequence). The CDR3, as DNA: TGTGCCAGCAGCCGAGGTACGAAGGGACGCTACTATGGCTACACCTTC. Translation: CASSRGTKGRYYGYTF.

This chain joins TRBV11-2 and TRBJ1-6, with no clear D. The CDR3 loop spans 15 amino acids. The V end was cut by 2 bases, the J end by 10 bases, with 15 bases between. Germline CDR1 is SGHAT and CDR2 is FQNNGV. CDR3 protein: CASSLSGISGSPLHF. DNA for the CDR3: TGTGCCAGCAGCTTATCCGGGATCTCGGGGTCACCCCTCCACTTT.